This T cell receptor (beta chain) was captured in a study of T cells in Graves' hyperthyroidism and ophthalmopathy (dated by TCRdb to about 2019). Turning to the overall study: Peripheral blood was sampled at the time of initial diagnosis, prior to any treatment. After sampling, hyperthyroidism patients received methimazole starting at 30 mg daily, and ophthalmopathy patients received high-dose intravenous methylprednisolone. Whether ophthalmopathy could be predicted prospectively was tested in an independent validation cohort made up of 18 to 20 hyperthyroidism patients plus 17 patients who later progressed to ophthalmopathy. The paper reports TCR Vbeta CDR3 sequencing of approximately 140 peripheral blood samples: 40 to 45 ophthalmopathy, under 80 hyperthyroidism and around 17 progressor patients. To identify TCR V-J signatures that set the groups apart, the researchers used a discovery cohort of 90 to 100 patients, made up of fewer than 50 with Graves' ophthalmopathy and about 55 with stable Graves' hyperthyroidism. The 100 or so discovery patients were divided at random into training and test sets in a 7:3 ratio. In addition, the study compared T-cell repertoires in thyroid tissue and in blood from roughly six Graves' hyperthyroidism patients. General study outcomes and caveats: Ophthalmopathy was separated from stable hyperthyroidism by a 13 V-J signature model, with around 88% sensitivity and approximately 81% specificity obtained in cross-validation and 80%/75% obtained in testing. In validation, progression to ophthalmopathy was predicted by the model with more than 65% sensitivity and 72% to 85% specificity, a median of about 6.8 months before onset. Sample size was not statistically predetermined, and investigators were not blinded to group allocation. Blood samples also contained most of the expanded thyroid clonotypes (frequency above 0.001), which suggests that blood repertoires may reflect thyroid immune responses.

For this clonotype: The specificity of this receptor is unknown. Base-call qualities are not available, and no considerably larger clone is one nucleotide away.

TCR beta CDR3 regions were amplified from RNA transcripts. For the first round of RT-PCR on the TCR CDR3, the HTBI primer set was used together with the Qiagen OneStep RT-PCR kit. The libraries were constructed in a second round of multiplex PCR and then size-selected and purified. The libraries were sequenced on an Illumina HiSeq2000 using paired-end 100 bp reads. Per the source publication's procedure: SOAPnuke was used to process the raw data, with reads discarded if the reads contained adapters or uncalled bases, had a mean Phred below 15, or lacked an exact constant-primer or identifier match. COPE v1.2.5 was used to merge high-quality paired reads, and clonotypes were defined as unique nucleotide sequences. MiTCR v1.1 was used to align the clonotypes against IMGT TRBV, TRBD and TRBJ reference segments. Analysis was restricted to V-J combinations with a frequency above 0.0001, which covered roughly 99% of repertoires. The TCS score was defined as the ratio of F50 (clonal expansion) to E x V (chaos), calculated using BLOSUM62-based TCRdist between CDR3 peptides within each V-J. Welch's t-statistics and random forest reduced some 510 V-J features to 13, which were used in a naive Bayes classifier (R e1071). The public reads were reprocessed in TCRdb via fastp at Q25 and MiXCR, keeping in-frame beta chains. Each entry is one CDR3 protein sequence, shown with its most common DNA and genes. The V and J calls come from TCRdb's annotation, not from the publication. Counted in this sample were about 710,000 distinct CDR3 sequences; about 16% of them appeared once. Roughly 8% of the sample rests with the top ten.

Stable Graves' hyperthyroidism was defined as no progression to ophthalmopathy during 18 months of follow-up. Hyperthyroidism patients were newly diagnosed, with disease duration under 2 months, and aged 18 to 65 years. Any patient with an uncontrolled infection, another autoimmune disease, pregnancy or lactation was excluded. Clinical symptoms, serum thyroxine and TRAb, thyroid ultrasound, and orbital computed tomography formed the basis for the diagnoses. PBMCs were isolated from approximately 10 ml of fresh peripheral blood by Ficoll-Paque density gradient centrifugation. Total RNA was extracted using Trizol reagent, and RNA quality was assessed on an Agilent 2100 Bioanalyzer. Spanning cysteine to phenylalanine, the CDR3 consists of 14 amino acids. CDR3 DNA is the only sequence kept; it has 42 bases, read in frame from the first base. Trimming removed 6 bases from V and 3 bases from J; the gene matches leave 7 bases unexplained. CDR1 and CDR2 are read off the germline V gene (reference sequence) as LNHDA and SQIVND.

This sequence originates from a man aged 18-30 years with Graves' hyperthyroidism. Recombination linked TRBV19 to TRBJ2-5, with 7 central nucleotides matching TRBD1. Sequencing was done on a sample of blood. The DNA sequence reads TGTGCCAGTAGGGGAAGGGGGCATGAAGAGACCCAGTACTTC. Its protein reads: CASRGRGHEETQYF.